This T cell receptor (beta chain) came from a study of T cells in localized non-small cell lung cancer (TCRdb year 2020). Regarding the research as a whole: T cell repertoires of approximately 250 early-stage NSCLC patients were analyzed, with tumors being compared against uninvolved tumor-adjacent lungs. All 220 or so NSCLC patients in the cohort were treatment-naive and had localized lung tumors that were resected. Of the NSCLC patients, roughly 130 were male and approximately 99 were female, and the mean age was around 70 years. The paper's findings and limits, for the study overall: Because the study design was exploratory, TCR variables were selected using unadjusted p-values without false-discovery rate correction. Because multi-region sequencing of the tumors was not done, intratumor heterogeneity could not be ruled out. Higher blood T cell density associated with longer overall survival, while higher adjacent-lung clonality associated with shorter survival. The highest T cell clonality was observed in uninvolved tumor-adjacent lung, where clonality exceeded that of tumor, suggesting that antigenic responses were more focused in uninvolved tumor-adjacent lung. A median of around 50 of the top 100 tumor clones were detected in paired uninvolved adjacent lung, and some 28 of these tumor clones were also found among the top 100 clones of the paired uninvolved adjacent lung.

As to this clone: The clone's antigen remains unknown. No base quality values were provided; no much bigger clone lies one nucleotide off.

The immunoSEQ Assay was used to sequence TCR beta CDR3 regions from DNA. In the original analysis: To compute T cell density, TCR beta template counts were normalized to usable DNA, which was estimated by amplifying housekeeping genes. The preseqR package was used to estimate richness by extrapolating to 400,000 templates for PBMC samples and to 120,000 templates for tissue samples. Clonality was calculated as one minus Pielou's evenness. To identify tissue-enriched TCRs, differential abundance testing was run on productive amino-acid clonotypes with a minimum total count of 5 and an alpha of 0.1. The Jaccard Index and the Morisita Overlap Index were used to quantify repertoire overlap between compartments. GLIPH grouped TCR beta CDR3s together with public tetramer-defined viral CDR3s, and a viral motif had to include at least three viral sequences and also show V-gene enrichment. As stored in TCRdb, this immuneACCESS dataset retains in-frame rearrangements with V and J assigned. A fraction of the clones does not appear; measured against another copy, unresolved V genes explain less than half of the discrepancy, and the remainder lacks a known reason. D and trimming were read from the DNA, whereas the V and J calls and clone size are those reported in that table. For this sample there are over a thousand clones; roughly 32% appear just once. The leading ten clones occupy approximately 25% of the sample.

Uninvolved adjacent lung was taken at least 2 cm from the tumor margin and confirmed free of atypia by two independent pathologists. At diagnosis, tumor, uninvolved tumor-adjacent lung and peripheral blood were collected and then preserved as a mix of FFPE and fresh-frozen material. Counted from cysteine to phenylalanine, this CDR3 has 14 amino acids. Just the 42-base CDR3 DNA is kept, in frame starting at base 1. V is shortened by 3 bases, J by 10 bases, and the region joining them spans 13 bases. CDR1 and CDR2 are drawn from the germline V gene: KGHSH, LQKENI. The chain uses TRBV18 and TRBJ1-6, with a weak D call of TRBD1 (5 bases match). The receptor's source is a female donor aged 60 or older with stage II lung adenocarcinoma. Source: normal lung tissue next to the tumor, taken before any cancer treatment. The nucleotide sequence reads as follows: TGTGCCAGCTCACCGGGGGGATTGGACTCACCCCTCCACTTT. This sequence encodes CASSPGGLDSPLHF.